The entry below gives a single T cell receptor beta chain sequence along with its context. The source of the sample is a study of blood T cell repertoires in COVID-19. About the research overall: Collection of acute and convalescent COVID-19 samples took place in the United States, Italy and Spain. Sources were T cells, B-cell-depleted T cells, or PBMCs; the material itself was cDNA or gDNA.

Trimming cost V 2 bases and J 4 bases, with 7 bases left between them. The CDR3 contains 12 residues. Germline V lookup: CDR1 GTSNPN, CDR2 SVGIG (reference sequence). In the original analysis: Nucleated cell counts were estimated from reference gene primer amplification. This table comes from immunoSEQ multiplex PCR, and its TCRdb copy is limited to in-frame clones, with some not included. The V and J calls and clone size are taken from that table; D and trimming were inferred from the DNA. Of 60,000 to 80,000 clones detected, roughly 88% appear once; the ten largest clones hold roughly 1.4%. The specimen sequenced was peripheral blood. V gene TRBV30 combines with J gene TRBJ2-3; D remains ambiguous. This receptor was identified in an elderly woman with acute or convalescent COVID-19. The CDR3 is CAWSWRPDTQYF. CDR3 DNA sequence: TGTGCCTGGAGTTGGAGACCAGATACGCAGTATTTT.